This T cell receptor (beta chain) derives from a study of T cells after yellow fever vaccination. Findings and limits, study-wide: Overlap between CD4 and CD8 compartments was detected for a small share of clonotypes. The secondary response was weaker but peaked faster, day 5 versus 15. Any FACS-sorted repertoire could hold abundant clonotypes that contaminate it from the bulk population.

Of note for this clonotype: The antigen is undetermined.

For TCR, cDNA came from 5'RACE template switching, which added a universal primer site and UMIs. One entry per CDR3 protein results from TCRdb running MiXCR on the 5' RACE reads. The table records under 600,000 distinct CDR3 sequences, about a fifth of them present only once. Trimming took off 5 bases at V and 4 bases at J, with 14 bases between the two ends. This CDR3 has 14 amino acids. The V gene's germline CDR1 is MNHEY and CDR2 SMNVEV (reference sequence). The rearrangement links TRBV27 to TRBJ1-2; unclear D gene. Sequenced material: PBMCs, taken 21 days after the first yellow fever vaccination. This receptor was taken from a man aged 18 to 35 who received the YFV17D yellow fever vaccine. The CDR3 protein is CASSKEGPTYGYTF. The DNA of the CDR3 is TGTGCCAGCAGTAAGGAGGGTCCTACCTATGGCTACACCTTC.